This TCR beta chain was recovered during a study of blood T cells in healthy people across ages. Findings and limits, study-wide: Age showed a roughly linear inverse relationship with TCR beta diversity per million T cells.

There are 15 residues in the CDR3. The germline V gene has CDR1 MDHEN and CDR2 SYDVKM. PCR was performed a second time for roughly 7 to 11 cycles using a sample-barcoded 5' primer and a J-beta primer mix. Via MiXCR, TCRdb re-called the 5' RACE reads, giving one row per CDR3 protein. The profile covers 750,000 to 1,000,000 distinct CDR3 sequences, with roughly 29% appearing a single time and about a tenth taken by the ten largest. This clonotype came up a few times. Its antigen is as yet unknown. The junction and the germline gene differ at one end; a read error may be behind it. These sequences were also reported in another study, on T cells of mothers and their children.

Sample: blood. This chain links TRBV28 with TRBJ2-5; 7 bases are a match to TRBD1. This sequence was found in a woman aged 40 to 50 in good health. The DNA for the CDR3 is TGTGCCAGCAGCTTAGGGGGCTTGAGGCAAGAGACCCGGTACTTC. This translates into CASSLGGLRQETRYF.